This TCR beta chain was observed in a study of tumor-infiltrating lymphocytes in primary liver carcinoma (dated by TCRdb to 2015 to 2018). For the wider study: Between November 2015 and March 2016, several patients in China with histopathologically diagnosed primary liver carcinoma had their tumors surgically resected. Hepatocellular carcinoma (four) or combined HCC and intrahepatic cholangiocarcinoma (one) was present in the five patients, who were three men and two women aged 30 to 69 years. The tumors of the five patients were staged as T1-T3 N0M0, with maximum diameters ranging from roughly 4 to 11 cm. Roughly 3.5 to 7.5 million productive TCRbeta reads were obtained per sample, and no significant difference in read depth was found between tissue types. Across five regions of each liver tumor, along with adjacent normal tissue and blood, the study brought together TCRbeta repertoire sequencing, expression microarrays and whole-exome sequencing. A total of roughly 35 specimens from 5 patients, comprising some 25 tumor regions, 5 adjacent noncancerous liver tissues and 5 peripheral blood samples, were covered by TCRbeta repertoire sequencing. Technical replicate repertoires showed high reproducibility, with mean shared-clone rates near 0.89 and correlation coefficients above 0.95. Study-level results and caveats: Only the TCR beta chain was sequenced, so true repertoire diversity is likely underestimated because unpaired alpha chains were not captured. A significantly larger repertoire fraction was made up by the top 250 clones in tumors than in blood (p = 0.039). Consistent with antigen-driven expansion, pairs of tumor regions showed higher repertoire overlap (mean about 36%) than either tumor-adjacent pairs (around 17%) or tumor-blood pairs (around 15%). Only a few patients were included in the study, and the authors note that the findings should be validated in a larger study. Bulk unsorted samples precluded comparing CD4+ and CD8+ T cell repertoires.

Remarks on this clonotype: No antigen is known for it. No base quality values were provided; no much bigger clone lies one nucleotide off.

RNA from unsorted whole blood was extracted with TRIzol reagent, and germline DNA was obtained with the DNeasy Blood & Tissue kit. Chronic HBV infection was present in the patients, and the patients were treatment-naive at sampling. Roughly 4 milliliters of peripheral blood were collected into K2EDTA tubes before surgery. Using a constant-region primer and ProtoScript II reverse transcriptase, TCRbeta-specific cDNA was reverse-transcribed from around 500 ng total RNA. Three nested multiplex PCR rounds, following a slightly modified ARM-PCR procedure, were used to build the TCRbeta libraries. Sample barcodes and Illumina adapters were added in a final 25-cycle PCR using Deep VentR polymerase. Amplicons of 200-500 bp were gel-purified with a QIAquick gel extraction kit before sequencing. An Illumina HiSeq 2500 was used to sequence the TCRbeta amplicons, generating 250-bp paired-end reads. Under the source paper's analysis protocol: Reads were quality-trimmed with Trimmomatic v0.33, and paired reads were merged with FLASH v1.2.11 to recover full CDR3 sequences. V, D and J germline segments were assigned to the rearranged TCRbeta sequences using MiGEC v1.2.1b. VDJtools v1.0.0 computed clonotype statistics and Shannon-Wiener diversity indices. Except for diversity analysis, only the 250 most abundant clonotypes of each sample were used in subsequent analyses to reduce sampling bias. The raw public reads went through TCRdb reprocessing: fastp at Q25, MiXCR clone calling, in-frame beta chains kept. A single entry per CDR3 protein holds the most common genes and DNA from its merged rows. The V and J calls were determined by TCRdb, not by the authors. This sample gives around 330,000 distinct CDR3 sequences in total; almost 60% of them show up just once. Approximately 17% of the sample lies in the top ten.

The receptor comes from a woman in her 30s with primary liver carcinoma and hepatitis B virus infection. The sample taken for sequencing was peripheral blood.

The CDR3 here reads CASSLDPGLGGTDTQYF. In nucleotide form, the sequence is TGTGCCAGCAGCCTGGATCCGGGACTAGGGGGAACTGATACGCAGTATTTT. The V and J segments used are TRBV12-3 or TRBV12-4 and TRBJ2-3; 8 bases in the junction line up with TRBD2. V is cut back by 6 bases and J by 6 bases, with 17 bases in the junction unmatched. Its CDR3 holds 17 amino acids, cysteine through phenylalanine. Only CDR3 DNA remains: 51 bases, in frame from the first base.